This passage covers 26 T cell receptor beta chains from one sample sequenced in a study of cytomegalovirus exposure and HLA in healthy donors. PCR involved 60 Vbeta and 13 Jbeta primers. TCRdb keeps only in-frame clones here, not all; method: immunoSEQ multiplex PCR. Counted here are 150,000 to 200,000 clones, approximately 62% occurring once; the ten biggest clones make up 1.1% to 1.5%. Sequencing input: PBMCs. The receptors shown here come from a man aged 50 or older in good health and CMV-seronegative.

CDR3 sequence (DNA): TGTGCCAGCAGCTACCAGACAGGGGTAGGCGGCTACACCTTC. Its protein product is CASSYQTGVGGYTF. The chain recombines TRBV7-9 with TRBJ1-2; the match to TRBD1 covers 8 bases. CDR1 SEHNR and CDR2 FQNEAQ come from the germline V gene (reference sequence). The CDR3 loop spans 14 amino acids. Germline trimming cut 4 bases from V and 8 bases from J; bases unmatched to any gene: 9.

The chain combines TRBV7-9 with TRBJ1-2; unclear D gene. The CDR3 totals 13 residues. The germline gives CDR1 SEHNR, CDR2 FQNEAQ (reference sequence). V was cut by 1 base and J by 7 bases, with 10 bases left in between. The CDR3 region has the DNA TGTGCCAGCAGCTTAGAATTGGCTGGTGGCTACACCTTC. As protein: CASSLELAGGYTF.

The rearrangement uses TRBV7-2 and TRBJ2-2; a weak D match, TRBD2 (5 bases). The V gene's germline CDR1 is SGHTA and CDR2 FQGNSA. The CDR3 extends over 14 amino acids. V gave up 2 bases and J gave up 4 bases, with 8 bases separating them. CDR3 DNA: TGTGCCAGCAGCTTATATGAGGGCACCGGGGAGCTGTTTTTT. This codes for CASSLYEGTGELFF.

The chain is built from TRBV19 and TRBJ2-5, with TRBD1 matching over 7 bases. This CDR3 spans 14 amino acids. Germline V gives CDR1 LNHDA, CDR2 SQIVND (reference sequence). V lost 5 bases to trimming and J lost 5 bases; unmatched junction nucleotides: 8. CDR3 region: CASSSTGLGETQYF. The CDR3 DNA is TGTGCCAGTAGTTCGACAGGGTTGGGGGAGACCCAGTACTTC.

This chain connects TRBV6-6 to TRBJ1-2; TRBD1 matches 8 bases. The CDR3 totals 14 residues. From germline, CDR1 is MNHNY and CDR2 SVGAGI (reference sequence). Trimming took 5 bases from V and 9 from J; bases not matched to a gene: 11. CDR3 coding DNA: TGTGCCAGCAGTGACCCGACAGGGGCAGATAGCTACACCTTC. Translating gives CASSDPTGADSYTF.

The chain is built from TRBV18 and TRBJ1-5; 7 bases agree with TRBD1. The CDR3 sequence is 14 residues long. Losses at the gene ends were 1 base for V and 5 bases for J; bases not matched to a gene: 2. Germline CDR1 is KGHSH and CDR2 is LQKENI. CDR3 sequence: CASSPQTGDQPQHF. CDR3 nucleotide sequence: TGTGCCAGCTCACCACAAACAGGGGATCAGCCCCAGCATTTT. Drawing the rest from reference TRBV18 and TRBJ1-5, the complete variable domain is NAGVMQNPRHLVRRRGQEARLRCSPMKGHSHVYWYRQLPEEGLKFMVYLQKENIIDESGMPKERFSAEFPKEGPSILRIQQVVRGDSAAYFCASSPQTGDQPQHFGDGTRLSIL.

The chain joins TRBV29-1 to TRBJ1-1; TRBD1 matches at 7 bases. V trimming: 6 bases; J trimming: 8 bases; junction bases outside the gene matches: 12. CDR3 length equals 13 residues. Germline CDR1 and CDR2: SQVTM and ANQGSEA. The DNA of the CDR3 is TGCAGCGTCCCCTCCTACGGGACAGTCGAAGCTTTCTTT. Its translation: CSVPSYGTVEAFF.

The chain employs TRBV28 and TRBJ1-1; D is ambiguous. The CDR3 length is 13 residues. CDR1 and CDR2 from the germline V gene are MDHEN and SYDVKM. V lost 6 bases, J lost 1 base, and 9 bases lay in between. The CDR3 nucleotides are TGTGCCAGCAGCCCCGACTGGAACACTGAAGCTTTCTTT. This sequence encodes CASSPDWNTEAFF.

CDR3 in amino acids: CASSSDRGVTEAFF. The CDR3 nucleotides are TGCGCCAGCAGCTCAGACAGGGGTGTCACTGAAGCTTTCTTT. The chain joins TRBV5-1 to TRBJ1-1; 8 bases are a match to TRBD1. This CDR3 is 14 amino acids long. V shed 3 bases and J 4 bases; nucleotides not matched to a gene: 5. The germline gives CDR1 SGHRS, CDR2 YFSETQ.

The CDR3 spells CASNPMEGASNQPQHF. Here the CDR3 DNA reads TGTGCCAGTAATCCCATGGAGGGAGCGAGCAATCAGCCCCAGCATTTT. The chain employs TRBV19 and TRBJ1-5; D uncertain. The CDR3 is 16 residues long. Germline V gives CDR1 LNHDA, CDR2 SQIVND (reference sequence). The V end lost 7 bases, the J end lost 1 base, and 17 bases lay between the germline ends.

This clone has only a few counts. The genes are TRBV6-6 and TRBJ1-4, with D possibly TRBD1 on 5 matching bases. This CDR3 region has 16 residues. The germline V and J ends were trimmed by 4 bases and 2 bases, with 14 bases remaining between them. CDR1 is MNHNY, CDR2 SVGAGI, per germline (reference sequence). Here the CDR3 reads CASSLGAHRTNEKLFF. The CDR3 coding sequence is TGTGCCAGCAGTTTAGGGGCCCACAGGACTAATGAAAAACTGTTTTTT.

The rearrangement uses TRBV6-6 and TRBJ2-7; D may be TRBD1 (5 bases). The CDR3 has 15 amino acids. Germline V gene data show CDR1 as MNHNY and CDR2 as SVGAGI (reference sequence). Trimming cost V 0 bases and J 0 bases, with 9 bases left between them. The CDR3 DNA is TGTGCCAGCAGTTACTCATCGACAGACTCCTACGAGCAGTACTTC. It specifies CASSYSSTDSYEQYF.

The chain uses TRBV7-3 and TRBJ2-1; 8 bases are shared with TRBD2. Trimming cost V 4 bases and J 0 bases; bases outside gene matches: 8. CDR3 length: 17 residues. Germline V gives CDR1 SGHTA, CDR2 FQGTGA. CDR3 residues: CASSSRSTSGSYNEQFF. The DNA for the CDR3 is TGTGCCAGCAGCTCACGATCCACTAGCGGCTCCTACAATGAGCAGTTCTTC.

The rearrangement joins TRBV6-5 to TRBJ2-3; D call uncertain. From germline, CDR1 is MNHEY and CDR2 SVGAGI. CDR3 length: 14 amino acids. With 6 bases removed from V and 3 bases from J, the gap between germline ends came to 13 bases. The CDR3 DNA follows: TGTGCCAGCAGCGGGTCTGTTTGGACAGATACGCAGTATTTT. It specifies CASSGSVWTDTQYF.

This chain uses TRBV6-5 with TRBJ2-7; tentatively, D is TRBD2 (6 bases). Germline values: CDR1 MNHEY, CDR2 SVGAGI. The CDR3 has 14 residues. V gave up 0 bases and J gave up 3 bases, with 9 bases separating them. The CDR3: CASSYSGGRYEQYF. The CDR3 coding sequence is TGTGCCAGCAGTTACTCCGGGGGACGCTACGAGCAGTACTTC.

The V and J genes are TRBV6-1 and TRBJ2-7; 14 nucleotides align to TRBD2. V lost 3 bases, J lost 10 bases, and 11 bases stayed unmatched. The CDR3 runs to 16 residues. Germline V gene data show CDR1 as MNHNS and CDR2 as SASEGT. The CDR3 DNA sequence: TGTGCCAGCAGTGACTGGACTAGCGGGGGGTGGGGCGAACAGTACTTC. It encodes CASSDWTSGGWGEQYF.

The CDR3 sequence is CATYGPQRGSKETQYF. The CDR3 DNA is TGTGCCACGTACGGACCTCAGCGGGGGTCGAAAGAGACCCAGTACTTC. The chain couples TRBV7-9 to TRBJ2-5, with TRBD2 matching over 8 bases. J lost 3 bases, V lost 10 bases, and 16 bases had no gene match. Germline V gene data show CDR1 as SEHNR and CDR2 as FQNEAQ (reference sequence). The CDR3 has 16 residues.

The rearrangement uses TRBV5-4 and TRBJ2-4, with 7 bases identical to TRBD1. Germline V gives CDR1 SGHNT, CDR2 YYREEE (reference sequence). This CDR3 spans 17 amino acids. Trimming at V came to 4 bases and at J to 0 bases, leaving 10 bases not matched to a gene. The CDR3 DNA sequence: TGTGCCAGCAGCGTTAATTCACAGGGGCTAGCCAAAAACATTCAGTACTTC. It specifies CASSVNSQGLAKNIQYF. Variable domain in full (rest from reference TRBV5-4 and TRBJ2-4): ETGVTQSPTHLIKTRGQQVTLRCSSQSGHNTVSWYQQALGQGPQFIFQYYREEENGRGNFPPRFSGLQFPNYSSELNVNALELDDSALYLCASSVNSQGLAKNIQYFGAGTRLSVL.

The CDR3 here is CASSFQGRYEQYF. CDR3 DNA: TGTGCCAGCAGTTTTCAGGGCCGCTACGAGCAGTACTTC. The genes are TRBV28 and TRBJ2-7; a possible D gene is TRBD1 (5 bases). The CDR3 covers 13 residues. Trimming took off 3 bases at V and 3 bases at J, with 9 bases between the two ends. Germline V gene sequence: CDR1 MDHEN, CDR2 SYDVKM.

The gene calls are TRBV6-6 and TRBJ1-3; 8 nucleotides line up with TRBD1. The CDR3 sequence is 15 residues long. CDR1 is MNHNY and CDR2 is SVGAGI in the germline V gene (reference sequence). The V and J ends lost 7 bases and 2 bases, in that order; junction bases with no gene match: 7. The CDR3 coding sequence is TGTGCCAGCACCGAGGACAGGGAGGCTGGAAACACCATATATTTT. This translates into CASTEDREAGNTIYF.

This chain uses TRBV18 with TRBJ1-5, with 8 bases that match TRBD1. CDR3 length: 16 amino acids. Trimming took 6 bases from V and 2 from J; bases not matched to a gene: 9. Germline values: CDR1 KGHSH, CDR2 LQKENI. The DNA of the CDR3 is TGTGCCAGCTCTCCGGACAGGGCCCTAGGCAATCAGCCCCAGCATTTT. Its protein is CASSPDRALGNQPQHF.

The J gene is TRBJ2-7, the V gene TRBV4-1; 14 positions agree with TRBD2. Germline CDR1 MGHRA, CDR2 YSYEKL. J lost 6 bases, V lost 7 bases, and 11 bases had no gene match. CDR3 length equals 16 residues. The CDR3 here is CASTQRTSGGRLEQYF. The CDR3 region has the DNA TGCGCCAGCACGCAGAGGACTAGCGGGGGGCGGCTCGAGCAGTACTTC.

This clone was seen only once. The V and J genes are TRBV10-2 and TRBJ1-2; D is perhaps TRBD1 (6 bases). This CDR3 is 12 amino acids long. Germline CDR1 and CDR2: WSHSY and SAAADI. Trimming shortened V by 3 bases and J by 5 bases, and 7 bases separated the two germline ends. The CDR3 DNA follows: TGCGCCAGCAGTGACACAGGGTATGGCTACACCTTC. Translation: CASSDTGYGYTF.

This chain joins TRBV6-1 and TRBJ2-1; 11 nucleotides align to TRBD1. Germline lookup yields CDR1 MNHNS and CDR2 SASEGT. The trim removed 0 bases at V and 3 bases at J, leaving 4 bases unmatched. The CDR3 has 17 amino acids. CDR3 sequence reads: CASSEAGQGASYNEQFF. The CDR3 DNA reads as TGTGCCAGCAGTGAAGCCGGACAGGGGGCAAGCTACAATGAGCAGTTCTTC.

The J gene is TRBJ1-6, the V gene TRBV18; TRBD1 aligns across 8 bases. Germline trimming cut 8 bases from V and 7 bases from J; bases unmatched to any gene: 7. CDR3 length: 14 residues. CDR1 KGHSH and CDR2 LQKENI come from the germline V gene. Here the CDR3 DNA reads TGTGCCAGCAGTCCACAGGGGGTGAATTCACCCCTCCACTTT. It is translated as CASSPQGVNSPLHF.

The chain carries TRBV7-2 and TRBJ2-6, with TRBD1 matching 7 bases. The trim removed 4 bases at V and 0 bases at J, leaving 9 bases unmatched. Looked up from germline, CDR1 is SGHTA and CDR2 is FQGNSA. The CDR3 has 18 residues. CDR3: CASSSSWDRSSGANVLTF. CDR3 bases: TGTGCCAGCAGCTCTAGTTGGGACAGAAGCTCTGGGGCCAACGTCCTGACTTTC.